This T cell receptor (beta chain) was recovered during a study of cytomegalovirus exposure and HLA in healthy donors. The PCR contained 60 Vbeta and 13 Jbeta primers. Measured with immunoSEQ multiplex PCR; TCRdb has only the in-frame clones, and not every one. The data show 60,000 or so clones, roughly 83% seen once. The CDR3 runs to 16 residues. The germline gives CDR1 SGHRS, CDR2 YFSETQ. V lost 0 bases and J lost 10; bases outside the gene matches: 8. This clone was picked up one time. Material for sequencing was PBMCs. This chain links TRBV5-1 with TRBJ1-6; TRBD1 matches at 9 bases. The clonotype originates from a man in his forties in good health and CMV-seronegative. The CDR3: CASSLGGDRAFSPLHF. The CDR3 DNA follows: TGCGCCAGCAGCTTGGGGGGGGACAGGGCATTCTCACCCCTCCACTTT.